This TCR beta chain was found in a study of blood T cell repertoires in COVID-19. On the study more broadly: From T cells, B-cell-depleted T cells, or PBMCs came the material, which was cDNA or gDNA.

V was clipped by 3 bases and J by 4 bases, with 15 bases between them. CDR1 DFQATT and CDR2 SNEGSKA come from the germline V gene (reference sequence). The CDR3 loop spans 14 amino acids. The Seattle patients, enrolled during active infection, were followed longitudinally. Clones were sequenced by immunoSEQ multiplex PCR, and TCRdb holds only the in-frame ones, with some missing. The data hold under 100,000 clones, with around 80% observed a single time. The receptor was isolated from a man in his fifties or sixties with COVID-19, enrolled during active disease. Sequences were obtained from peripheral blood. The genes are TRBV20-1 and TRBJ1-1; no reliable D call. The CDR3 DNA is TGCAGTGCTAGTTTCTCGGGATTTGGCACTGAAGCTTTCTTT. Protein sequence: CSASFSGFGTEAFF.